A single sample is the source of the 21 T cell receptor beta chains below, sequenced in a study of spatial heterogeneity in lung cancer. TCRdb redid the calling of the 5' RACE reads with MiXCR, one entry per CDR3 protein. The sample includes around 110,000 distinct CDR3 sequences, 12% seen only once; the top ten take 15% to 20%. This sample's time point: blood at routine non-recurrence follow-up after resection. Tumor, nontumor lung or frozen PBMC supplied whole RNA, sequenced without sorting. The sample in question was PBMCs, obtained at follow-up. These receptors came from a male donor with early-stage non-small cell lung cancer.

In this sample, this clonotype turned up a few times. The V gene is TRBV3-1, the J gene TRBJ1-4; the match to TRBD1 covers 8 bases. J lost 3 bases, V lost 4 bases, and 7 bases had no gene match. The germline CDR1 and CDR2 sequences are LGHDT and YNNKEL (reference sequence). This CDR3 has 16 residues. The CDR3, as DNA: TGTGCCAGCAGCCGAACTACAGGGGGGTCTAATGAAAAACTGTTTTTT. Amino acids: CASSRTTGGSNEKLFF.

This clonotype has a handful of counts. This chain uses TRBV10-3 with TRBJ1-2, with D possibly TRBD1 on 6 matching bases. CDR3 length equals 15 residues. The V gene's germline CDR1 is ENHRY and CDR2 SYGVKD. Trimming left V 6 bases short and J 6 bases short, with 20 bases between. This chain's CDR3 is CAIRTSLPGANGYTF. In DNA, the CDR3 is TGTGCCATCAGGACTTCTTTGCCAGGGGCGAATGGCTACACCTTC.

Only a few counts were recorded for this clonotype. This sequence joins TRBV6-4 and TRBJ1-6, with D maybe TRBD1 (6 bases). The CDR3 is made up of 14 amino acids. Germline values: CDR1 MRHNA, CDR2 SNTAGT. Trimming stripped 6 bases from V and 6 bases from J, with 12 bases between. For the CDR3, the DNA is TGTGCCAGCAGGAGGGAGGGGGTTAATTCACCCCTCCACTTT. Protein product: CASRREGVNSPLHF.

This clonotype was found many times. The chain's CDR3 is CAISGVQGNTEAFF. CDR3 coding DNA: TGTGCCATCAGTGGGGTCCAAGGAAACACTGAAGCTTTCTTT. V gene TRBV10-3 combines with J gene TRBJ1-1; D is unresolved. This CDR3 spans 14 amino acids. V lost 4 bases, J lost 2 bases, and 11 bases lay in between. CDR1 ENHRY and CDR2 SYGVKD come from the germline V gene.

There are a few counts of this clonotype. This rearrangement joins TRBV20-1 to TRBJ2-5; 9 nucleotides line up with TRBD2. J gave up 5 bases and V 5 bases, and 6 bases lay outside the gene matches. Per germline, CDR1 DFQATT and CDR2 SNEGSKA (reference sequence). The CDR3 spans 13 residues. CDR3 sequence reads: CSALAGVKETQYF. The CDR3 region has the DNA TGCAGTGCTTTAGCGGGGGTAAAGGAGACCCAGTACTTC.

The chain combines TRBV28 with TRBJ1-4, with D hard to call. There are 12 residues in the CDR3. Per germline, CDR1 MDHEN and CDR2 SYDVKM. CDR3 amino acids: CVSEGVNEKLFF. The CDR3 nucleotides are TGTGTTTCGGAGGGAGTCAATGAAAAACTGTTTTTT.

V usage is TRBV12-3 or TRBV12-4 and J usage is TRBJ2-3, with 7 bases fitting TRBD2. CDR3 length: 16 residues. Trimming cost V 1 base and J 1 base; bases outside gene matches: 5. The CDR3 protein is CASSLERGLGTDTQYF. For the CDR3, the DNA is TGTGCCAGCAGTTTAGAGCGGGGATTGGGCACAGATACGCAGTATTTT.

The chain recombines TRBV18 with TRBJ1-3, with 8 bases aligning to TRBD1. After removal of 2 bases from V and 0 bases from J, the junction contained 3 bases not matched to a gene. Per the germline V gene, CDR1 is KGHSH and CDR2 is LQKENI. The CDR3 length is 16 residues. Here the CDR3 DNA reads TGTGCCAGCTCACCAGCTGGACAGGGCTCTGGAAACACCATATATTTT. Its translation: CASSPAGQGSGNTIYF. Supplemented by reference TRBV18 and TRBJ1-3, the full variable domain reads NAGVMQNPRHLVRRRGQEARLRCSPMKGHSHVYWYRQLPEEGLKFMVYLQKENIIDESGMPKERFSAEFPKEGPSILRIQQVVRGDSAAYFCASSPAGQGSGNTIYFGEGSWLTVV.

This clonotype was seen ten or more times. The chain has TRBV7-2 and TRBJ2-3; 9 positions agree with TRBD2. Germline V CDR1 and CDR2: SGHTA, FQGNSA. CDR3 length equals 14 residues. The ends lost 5 bases at V and 4 bases at J; junction bases unmatched: 4. The CDR3 here is CASSVSGGSDTQYF. DNA for the CDR3: TGTGCCAGCAGCGTCAGCGGGGGGTCAGATACGCAGTATTTT.

The V gene is TRBV9, the J gene TRBJ2-3; 7 nucleotides align to TRBD2. The CDR3 spans 14 residues. CDR1 and CDR2 from the germline V gene are SGDLS and YYNGEE. The junction had 5 bases not matched to a gene; V was cut back by 3 bases and J by 4 bases. The CDR3 protein is CASSEASGSDTQYF. DNA of the CDR3: TGTGCCAGCAGCGAGGCTAGCGGTTCAGATACGCAGTATTTT.

This clonotype was observed many times. This chain joins TRBV20-1 and TRBJ2-5; TRBD2 might be the D (5 bases). Trimming removed 2 bases from V and 5 bases from J, with 9 bases in between. Germline loops: CDR1 DFQATT, CDR2 SNEGSKA (reference sequence). This CDR3 has 12 amino acids. CDR3 sequence reads: CSARTGWETQYF. The CDR3 nucleotides read TGCAGTGCTAGAACGGGATGGGAGACCCAGTACTTC.

In this sample, this clonotype turned up many times. J is TRBJ2-3 and V is TRBV20-1; TRBD2 matches at 7 bases. The CDR3 loop spans 15 amino acids. CDR1 and CDR2 from the germline V gene are DFQATT and SNEGSKA (reference sequence). The junction had 5 bases not matched to a gene; V was cut back by 1 base and J by 1 base. CDR3 sequence: CSARAPAGGTDTQYF. The DNA for the CDR3 is TGCAGTGCTAGAGCGCCCGCGGGGGGCACAGATACGCAGTATTTT.

V gene TRBV4-2 combines with J gene TRBJ1-4; D not certain. Trimming pared 0 bases from V and 5 bases from J, leaving 10 bases between. CDR1 and CDR2 from the germline V gene are LGHNA and YNFKEQ. This CDR3 has 15 amino acids. For the CDR3, the DNA is TGTGCCAGCAGCCAAGAATGGGCAGAAAATGAAAAACTGTTTTTT. It specifies CASSQEWAENEKLFF.

The chain has TRBV7-9 and TRBJ2-3, with D perhaps TRBD2 (6 bases). The CDR3 is 13 amino acids. Looked up from germline, CDR1 is SEHNR and CDR2 is FQNEAQ (reference sequence). Trimming took off 4 bases at V and 13 bases at J, with 18 bases between the two ends. CDR3 sequence reads: CASSSSGGAQKYF. The CDR3 DNA is TGTGCCAGCAGCTCCTCAGGAGGGGCGCAGAAGTATTTT.

The chain couples TRBV6-5 to TRBJ1-1; the match to TRBD1 covers 10 bases. The CDR3 contains 17 residues. Unmatched junction bases numbered 10, after V lost 2 bases and J lost 4 bases. CDR1 and CDR2 (germline): MNHEY, SVGAGI. CDR3 nucleotides: TGTGCCAGCAGTTACAAGGGACAGGGGCGAGGGGTCACTGAAGCTTTCTTT. Translation gives CASSYKGQGRGVTEAFF.

This clonotype has ten or more counts. The CDR3 loop is CSASPNTQTGFNSPLHF. Here the CDR3 DNA reads TGCAGTGCTAGCCCAAATACCCAAACAGGGTTTAATTCACCCCTCCACTTT. This chain connects TRBV20-1 to TRBJ1-6; D is perhaps TRBD1 (6 bases). The length of the CDR3 is 17 residues. Per germline, CDR1 DFQATT and CDR2 SNEGSKA (reference sequence). V was pared by 3 bases and J by 6 bases, with 21 bases between.

This clonotype was counted between two and nine times. The chain joins TRBV24-1 to TRBJ1-5; 10 bases fit TRBD1. V shed 9 bases, J shed 3 bases, and the junction held 10 bases outside the gene matches. The CDR3 length is 16 residues. Germline-derived CDR1 and CDR2 are KGHDR and SFDVKD. The CDR3 region is CATGLGGQGDNQPQHF. Written as DNA, the CDR3 is TGTGCCACCGGTCTAGGAGGACAGGGGGACAATCAGCCCCAGCATTTT.

The chain employs TRBV28 and TRBJ1-4, with D unclear. The V gene's germline CDR1 is MDHEN and CDR2 SYDVKM. The CDR3 has 16 residues. V shed 4 bases and J shed 6 bases, with 18 bases lying between them. In nucleotides, the CDR3 is TGTGCCAGCAGTTCCCCAGTAGTGGGCCCAGATGAAAAACTGTTTTTT. It yields the protein CASSSPVVGPDEKLFF.

This chain links TRBV19 with TRBJ1-5, with a weak D call TRBD1 (5 bases). The CDR3 runs to 16 residues. V was cut by 0 bases and J by 7 bases, with 16 bases left in between. CDR1 and CDR2 from the germline V gene are LNHDA and SQIVND (reference sequence). For the CDR3, the DNA is TGTGCCAGTAGTATAGAAAGCAGGGAATCGAACCAGCCCCAGCATTTT. It codes for CASSIESRESNQPQHF.

Ten or more counts support this clonotype. The gene calls are TRBV10-3 and TRBJ1-5, with unresolved D. This CDR3 is built from 13 residues. CDR1 and CDR2 from the germline V gene are ENHRY and SYGVKD. V lost 4 bases, J lost 7 bases, and 11 bases lay in between. In nucleotides, the CDR3 is TGTGCCATCAGTGGAGGGAGTGAGCAGCCCCAGCATTTT. Residues: CAISGGSEQPQHF.

The gene calls are TRBV29-1 and TRBJ1-1, with D possibly being TRBD1 (5 bases). The CDR3 contains 13 residues. Germline CDR1 and CDR2: SQVTM and ANQGSEA. Trimming shortened V by 7 bases and J by 4 bases, and 16 bases separated the two germline ends. Here the CDR3 reads CSASGIRGTEAFF. In DNA form, the CDR3 reads TGCAGCGCGTCCGGGATTAGGGGCACTGAAGCTTTCTTT.